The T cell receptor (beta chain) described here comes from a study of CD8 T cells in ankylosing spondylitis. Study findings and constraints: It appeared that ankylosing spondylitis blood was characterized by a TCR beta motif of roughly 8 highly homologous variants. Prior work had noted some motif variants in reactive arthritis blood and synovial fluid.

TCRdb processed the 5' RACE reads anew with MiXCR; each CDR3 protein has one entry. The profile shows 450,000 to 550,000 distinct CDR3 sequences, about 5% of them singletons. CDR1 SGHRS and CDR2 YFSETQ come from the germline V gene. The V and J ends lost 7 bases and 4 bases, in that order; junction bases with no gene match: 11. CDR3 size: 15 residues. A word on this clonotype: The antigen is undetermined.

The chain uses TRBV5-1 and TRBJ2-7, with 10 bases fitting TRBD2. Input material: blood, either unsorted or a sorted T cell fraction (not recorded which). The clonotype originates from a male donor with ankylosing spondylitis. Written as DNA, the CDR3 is TGCGCCAGCTCAGACTCTAGCGGGAGCCCTTACGAGCAGTACTTC. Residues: CASSDSSGSPYEQYF.